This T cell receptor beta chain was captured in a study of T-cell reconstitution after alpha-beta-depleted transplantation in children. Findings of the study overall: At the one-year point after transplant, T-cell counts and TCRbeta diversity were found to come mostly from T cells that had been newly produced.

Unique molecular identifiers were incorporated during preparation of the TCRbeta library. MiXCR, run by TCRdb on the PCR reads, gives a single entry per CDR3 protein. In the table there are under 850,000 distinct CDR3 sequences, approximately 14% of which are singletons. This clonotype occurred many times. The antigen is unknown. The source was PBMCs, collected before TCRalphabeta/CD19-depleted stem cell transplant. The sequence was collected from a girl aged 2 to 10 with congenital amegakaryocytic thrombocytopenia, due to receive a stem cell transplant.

The CDR3 DNA reads as TGCAGTGCTAGGGATACTGGGGGACTCCCCTTCGATACGCAGTATTTT. Amino acids: CSARDTGGLPFDTQYF. This chain uses TRBV20-1 with TRBJ2-3; weak D call: TRBD2 (6 bases). CDR3 length: 16 amino acids. CDR1 and CDR2 from the germline V gene are DFQATT and SNEGSKA (reference sequence). V was trimmed by 3 bases and J by 6 bases, leaving 22 bases between them.